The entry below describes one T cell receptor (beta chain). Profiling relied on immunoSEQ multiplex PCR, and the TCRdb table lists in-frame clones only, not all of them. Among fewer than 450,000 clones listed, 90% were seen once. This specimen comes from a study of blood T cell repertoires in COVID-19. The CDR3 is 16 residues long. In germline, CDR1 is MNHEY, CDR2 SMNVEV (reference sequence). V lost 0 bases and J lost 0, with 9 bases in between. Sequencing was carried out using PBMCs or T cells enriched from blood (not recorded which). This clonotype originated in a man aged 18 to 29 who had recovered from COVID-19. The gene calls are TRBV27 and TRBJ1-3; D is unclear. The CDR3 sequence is CASSLSMAVSGNTIYF. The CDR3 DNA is TGTGCCAGCAGTTTATCGATGGCAGTCTCTGGAAACACCATATATTTT.